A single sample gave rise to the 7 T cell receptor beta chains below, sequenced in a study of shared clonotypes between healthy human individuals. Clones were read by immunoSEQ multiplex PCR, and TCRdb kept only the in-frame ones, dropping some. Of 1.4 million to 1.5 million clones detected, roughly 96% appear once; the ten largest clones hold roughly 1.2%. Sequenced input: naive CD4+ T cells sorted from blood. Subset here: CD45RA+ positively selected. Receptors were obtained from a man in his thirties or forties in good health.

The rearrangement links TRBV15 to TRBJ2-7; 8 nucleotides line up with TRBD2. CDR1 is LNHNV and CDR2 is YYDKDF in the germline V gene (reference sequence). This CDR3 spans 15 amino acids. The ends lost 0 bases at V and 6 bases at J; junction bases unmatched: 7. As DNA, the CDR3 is TGTGCCACCAGCAGAGATAAGCGGGAGAGTCTCGAGCAGTACTTC. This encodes CATSRDKRESLEQYF.

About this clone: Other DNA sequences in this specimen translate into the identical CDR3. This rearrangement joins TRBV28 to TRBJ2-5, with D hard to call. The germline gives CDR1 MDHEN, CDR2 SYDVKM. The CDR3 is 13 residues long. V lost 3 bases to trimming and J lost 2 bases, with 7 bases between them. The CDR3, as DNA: TGTGCCAGCAGTTTGGGCGGTCAAGAGACCCAGTACTTC. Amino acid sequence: CASSLGGQETQYF.

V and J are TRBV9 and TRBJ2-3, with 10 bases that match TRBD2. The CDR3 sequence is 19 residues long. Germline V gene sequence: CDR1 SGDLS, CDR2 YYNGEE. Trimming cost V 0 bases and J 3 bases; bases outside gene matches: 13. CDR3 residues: CASSVGRGLAGVLTDTQYF. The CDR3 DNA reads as TGTGCCAGCAGCGTAGGGCGAGGTCTAGCGGGAGTCCTGACAGATACGCAGTATTTT.

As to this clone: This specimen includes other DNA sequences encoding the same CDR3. The CDR3 sequence is CASSVGAGSYEQYF. The CDR3 DNA reads TGTGCCAGCAGCGTAGGAGCAGGTTCCTACGAGCAGTACTTC. This chain links TRBV9 with TRBJ2-7; D unresolved. The V end was cut by 0 bases, the J end by 1 base, with 8 bases between. The CDR3 spans 14 residues. Germline CDR1 and CDR2: SGDLS and YYNGEE.

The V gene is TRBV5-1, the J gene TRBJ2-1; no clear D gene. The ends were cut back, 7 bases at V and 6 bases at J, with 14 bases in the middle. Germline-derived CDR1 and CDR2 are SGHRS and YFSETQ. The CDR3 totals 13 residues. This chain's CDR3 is CASAKAQFNEQFF. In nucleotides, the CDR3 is TGCGCCAGCGCAAAAGCACAGTTCAATGAGCAGTTCTTC.

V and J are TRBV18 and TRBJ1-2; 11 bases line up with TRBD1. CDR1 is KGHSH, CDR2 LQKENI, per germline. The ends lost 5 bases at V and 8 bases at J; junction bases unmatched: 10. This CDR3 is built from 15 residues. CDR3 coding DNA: TGTGCCAGCTCAGAGCGGACAGGGGGCGAGAGGGGCTACACCTTC. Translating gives CASSERTGGERGYTF.

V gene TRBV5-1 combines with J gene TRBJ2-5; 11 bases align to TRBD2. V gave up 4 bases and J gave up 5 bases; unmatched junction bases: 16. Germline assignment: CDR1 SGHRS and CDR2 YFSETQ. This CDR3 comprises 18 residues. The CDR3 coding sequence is TGCGCCAGCAGCCTGACCGGTGGTAGCGGGAGGGGTGCGGAGACCCAGTACTTC. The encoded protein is CASSLTGGSGRGAETQYF.